This entry lists 26 T cell receptor beta chains sequenced from one sample in a study of graft-versus-host responses after intestinal transplantation. Their recognized antigens are unknown. Profiled with immunoSEQ multiplex PCR; TCRdb holds only in-frame clones, not every one. The repertoire holds more than 100,000 clones, with 85% to 95% as singletons. Sequencing used unstimulated CD4+ T cells sorted from spleen or lymph node cells, obtained before intestinal transplant. Source of these receptors: a human donor who received an intestinal transplant.

This rearrangement joins TRBV7-2 to TRBJ2-6; D tentatively fits TRBD1 or TRBD2 (6 bases each). There are 14 residues in the CDR3. V dropped 5 bases and J dropped 2 bases, with 7 bases sitting between them. Germline V lookup: CDR1 SGHTA, CDR2 FQGNSA. CDR3 nucleotide sequence: TGTGCCAGCAGCAGGGGGGCTGGGGCCAACGTCCTGACTTTC. Translation gives CASSRGAGANVLTF. The variable domain in full, with the rest retrieved from reference TRBV7-2 and TRBJ2-6, is GAGVSQSPSNKVTEKGKDVELRCDPISGHTALYWYRQSLGQGLEFLIYFQGNSAPDKSGLPSDRFSAERTGGSVSTLTIQRTQQEDSAVYLCASSRGAGANVLTFGAGSRLTVL.

This chain links TRBV6-5 with TRBJ2-3, with TRBD2 matching over 9 bases. This CDR3 region has 15 residues. Germline V gene lookup returns CDR1 MNHEY and CDR2 SVGAGI. V dropped 7 bases and J dropped 3; count of bases not matched to a gene: 8. The CDR3 loop is CASTPLAGTTDTQYF. CDR3 in DNA: TGTGCCAGCACCCCCCTAGCGGGAACAACAGATACGCAGTATTTT.

The rearrangement uses TRBV15 and TRBJ2-1, with TRBD2 matching over 9 bases. The germline gives CDR1 LNHNV, CDR2 YYDKDF (reference sequence). The CDR3 sequence is 17 residues long. The V segment lost 1 base and the J segment 0 bases; nucleotides outside the gene matches: 4. Written as DNA, the CDR3 is TGTGCCACCAGCAGAGGGACTAGCGCTAGCTCCTACAATGAGCAGTTCTTC. This translates into CATSRGTSASSYNEQFF.

The genes are TRBV11-3 and TRBJ2-1; D may be TRBD1 or TRBD2 (5 bases each). Trimming shortened V by 5 bases and J by 7 bases, and 9 bases separated the two germline ends. This CDR3 has 12 amino acids. Germline V gene data show CDR1 as SGHNT and CDR2 as YENEEA. The CDR3 region is CASSTWGNEQFF. CDR3 bases: TGTGCCAGCAGCACCTGGGGGAATGAGCAGTTCTTC.

This chain uses TRBV7-2 with TRBJ2-7; possibly TRBD1 for D (5 bases). Trimming took 6 bases from V and 4 from J, leaving 16 bases between them. This CDR3 has 14 residues. From germline, CDR1 is SGHTA and CDR2 FQGNSA. CDR3 protein: CASSVTGLTYEQYF. Here the CDR3 DNA reads TGTGCCAGCAGTGTCACAGGTCTAACTTACGAGCAGTACTTC.

This clone was seen just once. This chain uses TRBV6-5 with TRBJ2-2; TRBD1 agrees at 9 bases. This CDR3 is built from 15 residues. The J segment lost 5 bases and the V segment lost 6 bases, leaving 7 bases of the junction unmatched. CDR1 is MNHEY, CDR2 SVGAGI, per germline. The CDR3 region has the DNA TGTGCCAGCAGGAAGGACAGGGGAGGTACCGGGGAGCTGTTTTTT. It specifies CASRKDRGGTGELFF.

The V and J genes are TRBV11-2 and TRBJ2-7; D gene ambiguous. The germline V gene encodes CDR1 SGHAT and CDR2 FQNNGV. There are 13 residues in the CDR3. V lost 2 bases to trimming and J lost 0 bases, with 5 bases between them. CDR3 bases: TGTGCCAGCAGCTTAACCAGCTCCTACGAGCAGTACTTC. This codes for CASSLTSSYEQYF.

The genes are TRBV28 and TRBJ1-4; the D is unclear. CDR1 and CDR2 (germline): MDHEN, SYDVKM. This CDR3 comprises 16 residues. The V gene lost 3 bases and the J gene lost 7 bases, with 18 bases spanning the gap. The chain's CDR3 is CASSFPGSSRGEKLFF. The CDR3 region has the DNA TGTGCCAGCAGTTTTCCTGGGAGCTCTCGGGGTGAAAAACTGTTTTTT.

The J gene is TRBJ1-2, the V gene TRBV6-1; D perhaps matches TRBD1 (5 bases). The CDR3 is 13 residues long. Germline CDR1 and CDR2: MNHNS and SASEGT. V was pared by 6 bases and J by 4 bases, with 12 bases between. CDR3 protein: CASRDSSGYGYTF. As DNA, the CDR3 is TGTGCCAGCAGAGACAGTTCAGGCTATGGCTACACCTTC.

V gene TRBV7-3 combines with J gene TRBJ2-5; no clear D. The CDR3 runs to 14 residues. Per germline, CDR1 SGHTA and CDR2 FQGTGA. Trimming cost V 1 base and J 1 base, with 7 bases left between them. CDR3 coding DNA: TGTGCCAGCAGCTTAAAGGGCAGCCAAGAGACCCAGTACTTC. Residues: CASSLKGSQETQYF.

DNA for the CDR3: TGTGCCAGCAGCCCCCGTCCCGGGACTAGACCTACAGATACGCAGTATTTT. Residues: CASSPRPGTRPTDTQYF. The chain employs TRBV27 and TRBJ2-3, with TRBD2 matching over 8 bases. The CDR3 loop spans 17 amino acids. J lost 3 bases, V lost 6 bases, and 14 bases had no gene match. Germline assignment: CDR1 MNHEY and CDR2 SMNVEV (reference sequence).

The rearrangement links TRBV7-3 to TRBJ2-5; D possibly corresponds to TRBD1 (5 bases). CDR1 is SGHTA, CDR2 FQGTGA, per germline. CDR3 size: 13 residues. The V gene lost 2 bases and the J gene lost 4 bases, with 8 bases spanning the gap. The CDR3 loop reads CASSLLGAETQYF. In DNA, the CDR3 is TGTGCCAGCAGCTTACTTGGGGCAGAGACCCAGTACTTC.

V is TRBV19 and J is TRBJ2-2, with 9 bases aligning to TRBD2. J gave up 1 base and V 7 bases, and 16 bases lay outside the gene matches. This CDR3 region has 19 residues. CDR1 LNHDA and CDR2 SQIVND come from the germline V gene (reference sequence). CDR3 sequence: CASTSGGSGSGLNTGELFF. CDR3 DNA: TGTGCCAGTACCTCCGGAGGTAGCGGGAGTGGGTTGAACACCGGGGAGCTGTTTTTT.

V usage is TRBV28 and J usage is TRBJ2-3; possibly TRBD1 or TRBD2 for D (5 bases each). Trimming shortened V by 1 base and J by 1 base, and 9 bases separated the two germline ends. The CDR3 is 15 amino acids. CDR1 and CDR2 (germline): MDHEN, SYDVKM. The CDR3 protein is CASSLSGQGTDTQYF. CDR3 DNA: TGTGCCAGCAGTTTATCGGGGCAGGGCACAGATACGCAGTATTTT. The full variable domain, rest sourced from reference TRBV28 and TRBJ2-3, is DVKVTQSSRYLVKRTGEKVFLECVQDMDHENMFWYRQDPGLGLRLIYFSYDVKMKEKGDIPEGYSVSREKKERFSLILESASTNQTSMYLCASSLSGQGTDTQYFGPGTRLTVL.

The chain links TRBV25-1 to TRBJ2-3; possibly TRBD1 for D (7 bases). This CDR3 contains 13 residues. CDR1 is MGHDK and CDR2 is SYGVNS in the germline V gene. The ends were cut back, 9 bases at V and 6 bases at J, with 16 bases in the middle. DNA for the CDR3: TGTGCCAGTCGAACAGGGGCGGGGGATACGCAGTATTTT. Its protein is CASRTGAGDTQYF. The variable domain in full, with the rest retrieved from reference TRBV25-1 and TRBJ2-3, is EADIYQTPRYLVIGTGKKITLECSQTMGHDKMYWYQQDPGMELHLIHYSYGVNSTEKGDLSSESTVSRIRTEHFPLTLESARPSHTSQYLCASRTGAGDTQYFGPGTRLTVL.

The rearrangement uses TRBV27 and TRBJ2-1; 7 nucleotides match TRBD1. Germline V lookup: CDR1 MNHEY, CDR2 SMNVEV (reference sequence). After removal of 8 bases from V and 11 bases from J, the junction contained 9 bases not matched to a gene. CDR3 length equals 12 residues. The chain's CDR3 is CASADRTSKQFF. The CDR3 DNA reads TGTGCCAGCGCGGACAGGACTTCTAAGCAGTTCTTC.

This clone was detected once. The chain uses TRBV6-6 and TRBJ2-4; a possible D gene is TRBD2 (6 bases). This CDR3 is 16 amino acids long. Germline values: CDR1 MNHNY, CDR2 SVGAGI (reference sequence). Trimming removed 6 bases from V and 0 bases from J, with 15 bases in between. The CDR3 sequence is CASRWERTIAKNIQYF. For the CDR3, the DNA is TGTGCCAGCAGGTGGGAGCGGACTATAGCCAAAAACATTCAGTACTTC.

The gene calls are TRBV7-2 and TRBJ2-2, with TRBD1 matching over 7 bases. V lost 5 bases, J lost 5 bases, and 14 bases stayed unmatched. The V gene's germline CDR1 is SGHTA and CDR2 FQGNSA. The length of the CDR3 is 17 residues. Here the CDR3 DNA reads TGTGCCAGCAGCCCTGAGTGGGGACAGAGACAGACCGGGGAGCTGTTTTTT. Amino acid sequence: CASSPEWGQRQTGELFF.

The chain combines TRBV29-1 with TRBJ2-6; D uncertain. CDR3 size: 14 residues. From germline, CDR1 is SQVTM and CDR2 ANQGSEA. Trimming left V 6 bases short and J 2 bases short, with 11 bases between. The CDR3 is CSVLGFPGANVLTF. The CDR3 nucleotides are TGCAGCGTCCTAGGATTCCCTGGGGCCAACGTCCTGACTTTC. Looking up the rest from reference TRBV29-1 and TRBJ2-6 gives the full variable domain: SAVISQKPSRDICQRGTSLTIQCQVDSQVTMMFWYRQQPGQSLTLIATANQGSEATYESGFVIDKFPISRPNLTFSTLTVSNMSPEDSSIYLCSVLGFPGANVLTFGAGSRLTVL.

The chain carries TRBV30 and TRBJ2-7; D gene uncertain. This CDR3 region has 11 residues. Between the trimmed V and J ends, which lost 0 bases and 7 bases, there was a span of 7 bases. From germline, CDR1 is GTSNPN and CDR2 SVGIG (reference sequence). The CDR3 is CAWSVTREQYF. The DNA of the CDR3 is TGTGCCTGGAGTGTAACGCGAGAGCAGTACTTC.

Comments on this clone: At one end, the junction sequence differs from germline, possibly due to a read error. The genes are TRBV6-6 and TRBJ2-5; TRBD2 aligns across 9 bases. This CDR3 spans 14 amino acids. The germline CDR1 and CDR2 sequences are MNHNY and SVGAGI (reference sequence). The CDR3 DNA sequence: TGTGCCAGCAGTGACTCTAGCGGGGAAGAGACCCAGTACTTC. Translation gives CASSDSSGEETQYF.

The CDR3 nucleotides read TGTGCCAGTAGTTCCATCGACAGGGGGAGCAATCAGCCCCAGCATTTT. The encoded protein is CASSSIDRGSNQPQHF. This chain links TRBV19 with TRBJ1-5; 9 bases match TRBD1. Looked up from germline, CDR1 is LNHDA and CDR2 is SQIVND (reference sequence). The CDR3 length is 16 residues. Trimming took 5 bases from V and 1 from J; bases not matched to a gene: 6.

This chain joins TRBV6-1 and TRBJ1-2; D gene ambiguous. CDR3 length: 15 residues. Germline assignment: CDR1 MNHNS and CDR2 SASEGT. Trimming took 5 bases from V and 2 from J, leaving 15 bases between them. The CDR3 region has the DNA TGTGCCAGCAGTAACCCTTGGGGAAGGAACTATGGCTACACCTTC. It specifies CASSNPWGRNYGYTF.

The sample holds one count of this clone. The genes are TRBV7-3 and TRBJ2-7; D possibly corresponds to TRBD2 (6 bases). The V gene's germline CDR1 is SGHTA and CDR2 FQGTGA. The CDR3 contains 15 residues. V shed 2 bases and J shed 1 base, with 12 bases lying between them. The CDR3 coding sequence is TGTGCCAGCAGCTTAGCGGGAAGTGCGTCCTACGAGCAGTACTTC. This sequence encodes CASSLAGSASYEQYF.

V is TRBV5-4 and J is TRBJ1-5, with a possible D match to TRBD1 (6 bases). Germline CDR1 and CDR2: SGHNT and YYREEE (reference sequence). Trimming stripped 0 bases from V and 7 bases from J, with 11 bases between. CDR3 size: 14 residues. The CDR3 loop is CASSLGGAGQPQHF. Written as DNA, the CDR3 is TGTGCCAGCAGCTTGGGGGGGGCCGGGCAGCCCCAGCATTTT. The full variable domain, completed using reference TRBV5-4 and TRBJ1-5, is ETGVTQSPTHLIKTRGQQVTLRCSSQSGHNTVSWYQQALGQGPQFIFQYYREEENGRGNFPPRFSGLQFPNYSSELNVNALELDDSALYLCASSLGGAGQPQHFGDGTRLSIL.

This rearrangement joins TRBV7-2 to TRBJ2-3; possibly TRBD2 for D (6 bases). V lost 5 bases, J lost 8 bases, and 14 bases lay in between. Germline V gene lookup returns CDR1 SGHTA and CDR2 FQGNSA. This CDR3 region has 13 residues. CDR3 sequence reads: CASSANRDSTQYF. The CDR3 nucleotides read TGTGCCAGCAGCGCCAACCGGGACTCTACGCAGTATTTT.